This T cell receptor (beta chain) was retrieved from a study of regulatory T cells in long-lasting Graves disease. The time point here: persistent/refractory GD, antithyroid drugs over 5 years with positive TRAb. The TCR library was made from RNA extracted from PBMCs. Combining iRepertoire HTBI primers with Arm-PCR of CDR3 regions, the authors built TCR beta libraries. TCRdb reprocessed the multiplex PCR reads with MiXCR, giving one entry per CDR3 protein. The data hold approximately 360,000 distinct CDR3 sequences, with roughly 24% observed a single time. The source material was peripheral blood mononuclear cells (PBMCs), sampled when the disease was refractory, from a patient treated with antithyroid drugs. The TCR sequence derives from a woman in her thirties or forties with Graves disease.

This CDR3 reads CAISEVPGQQGQYF. The CDR3, as DNA: TGTGCCATCAGTGAGGTCCCGGGACAACAGGGGCAGTACTTC. This rearrangement joins TRBV10-3 to TRBJ2-7, with D maybe TRBD1 (6 bases). The CDR3 covers 14 residues. The V end lost 2 bases, the J end lost 9 bases, and 17 bases lay between the germline ends. The V gene's germline CDR1 is ENHRY and CDR2 SYGVKD.